The sequence of this TCR beta chain was determined in a study of Ad26.COV2.S vaccination and SARS-CoV-2 variants. The overall study: Participant was drawn from the COV1001 Ad26.COV2.S trial arm. Donor got 5x10^10 or 1x10^11 viral particles of Ad26.COV2.S.

The protocol was immunoSEQ multiplex PCR, while the TCRdb copy is restricted to in-frame clones and leaves out a portion. This sample has about 390,000 clones, with roughly 90% found just once. Germline V gene lookup returns CDR1 LGHNA and CDR2 YSLEER. After removal of 6 bases from V and 1 base from J, the junction contained 7 bases not matched to a gene. This CDR3 is built from 15 residues. Treatment meaning: roughly 19 received Ad26.COV2.S at low or high dose, single or two shots; about 5 received placebo; per-sample allocation not given. Vaccine and placebo recipients were sampled on day 63 after the first injection.

This sample comprised peripheral blood, obtained in a trial of Ad26.COV2.S vaccine versus placebo. The chain links TRBV4-3 to TRBJ2-3, with 7 bases fitting TRBD1. The receptor's source is a person aged 18 to 65 who received the Ad26.COV2.S COVID-19 vaccine or a placebo. The chain's CDR3 is CASSPRGHGTDTQYF. The CDR3 nucleotides read TGCGCCAGCAGTCCTAGGGGGCATGGCACAGATACGCAGTATTTT.